Below, 25 T cell receptor beta chains from the same sample are listed, as sequenced in a study of blood T cells in healthy people across ages. Then a second PCR, running roughly 6 to 12 cycles, was carried out with a sample-barcoded 5' primer and a J-beta primer mix. TCRdb fed the 5' RACE reads into MiXCR, producing one record per CDR3 protein. The data show 800,000 to 1,300,000 distinct CDR3 sequences, with around 25% seen just once and about 0.72% held by the top ten. These data are also associated with another study on T cells of mothers and their children.

Material: blood. These receptors were collected from a girl aged 2-10 years in good health.

The chain carries TRBV7-2 and TRBJ2-7; no reliable D call. Trimming shortened V by 1 base and J by 3 bases, and 10 bases separated the two germline ends. Germline CDR1 reads SGHTA; CDR2 reads FQGNSA. CDR3 size: 14 residues. The CDR3 sequence is CASSLGRQSYEQYF. For the CDR3, the DNA is TGTGCCAGCAGCTTAGGTAGGCAGAGCTACGAGCAGTACTTC.

A few counts support this clonotype. This rearrangement joins TRBV5-6 to TRBJ1-6; D unclear. The CDR3 totals 14 residues. CDR1 is SGHDT, CDR2 YYEEEE, per germline. The ends were cut back, 0 bases at V and 8 bases at J, with 9 bases in the middle. The CDR3 reads CASSLARSDSPLHF. The CDR3 nucleotides read TGTGCCAGCAGCTTGGCCCGATCAGATTCACCCCTCCACTTT.

There are a few counts of this clonotype. The genes are TRBV6-5 and TRBJ1-3; D not resolved. Germline values: CDR1 MNHEY, CDR2 SVGAGI. V lost 6 bases and J lost 2, with 14 bases in between. The CDR3 extends over 15 amino acids. This CDR3 reads CASRFLQSAGNTIYF. The CDR3 bases are TGTGCCAGCAGATTTCTCCAGAGCGCTGGAAACACCATATATTTT.

This clonotype was recorded a few times. V and J are TRBV28 and TRBJ2-3; D gene ambiguous. The CDR3 is 12 amino acids. Trimming removed 6 bases at V and 2 bases at J, with 6 bases between. Germline values: CDR1 MDHEN, CDR2 SYDVKM. CDR3 sequence reads: CASSMITDTQYF. The CDR3 bases are TGTGCCAGCAGCATGATCACAGATACGCAGTATTTT.

The table lists this clonotype with a few counts. J is TRBJ2-3 and V is TRBV4-1, with D possibly TRBD1 on 6 matching bases. The CDR3 has 15 residues. Germline V CDR1 and CDR2: MGHRA, YSYEKL. Between the trimmed V and J ends, which lost 1 base and 0 bases, there was a span of 8 bases. In DNA form, the CDR3 reads TGCGCCAGCAGCCAAGTGGGGGCAAGCACAGATACGCAGTATTTT. It translates to CASSQVGASTDTQYF.

This clonotype has a handful of counts. A read error may account for a junction end that differs from germline. The V call is TRBV9, the J call TRBJ2-5, with D possibly matching TRBD1 (6 bases). The CDR3 is 14 residues long. Germline CDR1 is SGDLS and CDR2 is YYNGEE. CDR3 sequence: CASSAGQYQETRYF. CDR3 in DNA: TGTGCCAGCAGCGCTGGACAGTACCAAGAGACCCGGTACTTC.

This clonotype was seen a few times. This chain joins TRBV29-1 and TRBJ1-3; D gene uncertain. V lost 5 bases to trimming and J lost 0 bases, with 11 bases between them. The CDR3 runs to 14 residues. The germline gives CDR1 SQVTM, CDR2 ANQGSEA. The CDR3 DNA reads TGCAGCGTTCTCCAGCTGAGCTCTGGAAACACCATATATTTT. This sequence encodes CSVLQLSSGNTIYF.

In its sample, this clonotype was seen many times. This rearrangement joins TRBV7-6 to TRBJ1-6, with a possible D match to TRBD1 (6 bases). The germline gives CDR1 SGHVS, CDR2 FNYEAQ. V lost 1 base to trimming and J lost 10 bases, with 14 bases between them. This CDR3 contains 15 residues. The CDR3 DNA is TGTGCCAGCAGCTTAGGGCAGGGGACTAACTCACCCCTCCACTTT. It translates to CASSLGQGTNSPLHF.

This clonotype was observed a handful of times. This chain connects TRBV28 to TRBJ2-5, with 9 bases that match TRBD1. The CDR3 is 11 residues long. V dropped 6 bases and J dropped 13; count of bases not matched to a gene: 6. Germline V gene data show CDR1 as MDHEN and CDR2 as SYDVKM. CDR3 nucleotide sequence: TGTGCCAGCAGGGATGACAGGGGGTCGTACTTC. Protein: CASRDDRGSYF.

This clonotype was observed a few times. The CDR3 DNA sequence: TGTGCCAGCAGCGGGGGGACTAGCGGGTACACAGATACGCAGTATTTT. Its protein product is CASSGGTSGYTDTQYF. The chain joins TRBV9 to TRBJ2-3, with 12 bases fitting TRBD2. V trimming: 3 bases; J trimming: 2 bases; junction bases outside the gene matches: 4. This CDR3 is 16 amino acids long. Germline CDR1 is SGDLS and CDR2 is YYNGEE.

The CDR3 is CASSEILESAYGNTIYF. The CDR3 nucleotides read TGTGCCAGCAGTGAAATATTAGAGTCGGCCTATGGAAACACCATATATTTT. V usage is TRBV25-1 and J usage is TRBJ1-3; D ambiguous. In germline, CDR1 is MGHDK, CDR2 SYGVNS. This CDR3 comprises 17 residues. V was pared by 2 bases and J by 3 bases, with 17 bases between. The variable domain in full, completed from reference TRBV25-1 and TRBJ1-3, reads EADIYQTPRYLVIGTGKKITLECSQTMGHDKMYWYQQDPGMELHLIHYSYGVNSTEKGDLSSESTVSRIRTEHFPLTLESARPSHTSQYLCASSEILESAYGNTIYFGEGSWLTVV.

V is TRBV29-1 and J is TRBJ1-2; D is ambiguous. Germline V gene sequence: CDR1 SQVTM, CDR2 ANQGSEA. This CDR3 is built from 15 residues. V was shortened by 3 bases and J by 3 bases, with 17 bases between the two germline ends. CDR3 coding DNA: TGCAGCGTTGACCTGCTAGACCGGGCAGACTATGGCTACACCTTC. Translation gives CSVDLLDRADYGYTF. Full variable domain (missing parts from reference TRBV29-1 and TRBJ1-2): SAVISQKPSRDICQRGTSLTIQCQVDSQVTMMFWYRQQPGQSLTLIATANQGSEATYESGFVIDKFPISRPNLTFSTLTVSNMSPEDSSIYLCSVDLLDRADYGYTFGSGTRLTVV.

This chain links TRBV25-1 with TRBJ2-5; 7 bases match TRBD1. V lost 3 bases to trimming and J lost 3 bases; unmatched junction nucleotides: 13. Germline V gene data show CDR1 as MGHDK and CDR2 as SYGVNS. This CDR3 is built from 17 residues. The CDR3 region has the DNA TGTGCCAGCAGTGATAGAGGGACAGTCAGAGGGGAAGAGACCCAGTACTTC. Its protein is CASSDRGTVRGEETQYF. Looking up the rest from reference TRBV25-1 and TRBJ2-5 gives the full variable domain: EADIYQTPRYLVIGTGKKITLECSQTMGHDKMYWYQQDPGMELHLIHYSYGVNSTEKGDLSSESTVSRIRTEHFPLTLESARPSHTSQYLCASSDRGTVRGEETQYFGPGTRLLVL.

This clonotype was observed a few times. The chain carries TRBV27 and TRBJ1-1; 7 bases line up with TRBD1. CDR1 is MNHEY, CDR2 SMNVEV, per germline (reference sequence). V lost 5 bases to trimming and J lost 3 bases; unmatched junction nucleotides: 6. This CDR3 spans 14 amino acids. CDR3 DNA: TGTGCCAGCAGTGCCGAAGGGGGCTACACTGAAGCTTTCTTT. Translating gives CASSAEGGYTEAFF.

The CDR3 loop is CASSLEAQIGTQYF. For the CDR3, the DNA is TGTGCCAGCAGCTTAGAGGCCCAGATAGGGACCCAGTACTTC. The gene calls are TRBV7-9 and TRBJ2-5, with unresolved D. The V gene's germline CDR1 is SEHNR and CDR2 FQNEAQ (reference sequence). This CDR3 is built from 14 residues. V was pared by 1 base and J by 7 bases, with 13 bases between. The full variable domain, with the rest looked up from reference TRBV7-9 and TRBJ2-5, is DTGVSQNPRHKITKRGQNVTFRCDPISEHNRLYWYRQTLGQGPEFLTYFQNEAQLEKSRLLSDRFSAERPKGSFSTLEIQRTEQGDSAMYLCASSLEAQIGTQYFGPGTRLLVL.

This clonotype was counted between two and nine times. The chain employs TRBV7-8 and TRBJ2-1; possible D gene TRBD2, 6 bases. Germline V lookup: CDR1 SGHVS, CDR2 FQNEAQ. V was clipped by 6 bases and J by 0 bases, with 12 bases between them. The CDR3 runs to 15 residues. In nucleotides, the CDR3 is TGTGCCAGCAGACTAGCTAGGAGCTCCTACAATGAGCAGTTCTTC. Encoded protein: CASRLARSSYNEQFF. The full variable domain, with the rest looked up from reference TRBV7-8 and TRBJ2-1, is GAGVSQSPRYKVAKRGQDVALRCDPISGHVSLFWYQQALGQGPEFLTYFQNEAQLDKSGLPSDRFFAERPEGSVSTLKIQRTQQEDSAVYLCASRLARSSYNEQFFGPGTRLTVL.

The genes are TRBV6-1 and TRBJ2-1; the D gene is possibly TRBD2 (6 bases). V was trimmed by 4 bases and J by 13 bases, leaving 8 bases between them. Germline CDR1 reads MNHNS; CDR2 reads SASEGT. CDR3 length: 10 amino acids. The CDR3 region has the DNA TGTGCCAGCAGTGGACTAGATCAGTTCTTC. This gives the protein CASSGLDQFF.

The chain combines TRBV6-2 or TRBV6-3 with TRBJ2-5, with 7 bases identical to TRBD2. The DNA end is a closer match to TRBJ2-1, so the J assignment may be wrong. Germline assignment: CDR1 MNHEY and CDR2 SVGEGT. CDR3 size: 15 residues. The CDR3 DNA sequence: TGTGCCAGCAGTGAGCGGGCGGGAGAAAACAATGAGCAGTTCTTC. Residues: CASSERAGENNEQFF.

A remark on this clonotype: One end of the junction does not line up with germline, which may come from a read error. The chain carries TRBV20-1 and TRBJ1-5; TRBD1 matches at 9 bases. This CDR3 has 13 residues. Germline lookup yields CDR1 DFQATT and CDR2 SNEGSKA (reference sequence). CDR3 DNA: TGCAGTGCTGGGGGACAGGGACATCAGCTCCAGCATTTT. It translates to CSAGGQGHQLQHF.

This clonotype was counted between two and nine times. The rearrangement joins TRBV25-1 to TRBJ1-6; TRBD1 is a possible D gene (5 bases). Germline lookup yields CDR1 MGHDK and CDR2 SYGVNS. The ends were cut back, 4 bases at V and 3 bases at J, with 7 bases in the middle. The CDR3 loop spans 14 amino acids. CDR3 protein: CASSGQLYNSPLHF. CDR3 nucleotides: TGTGCCAGCAGTGGACAGCTCTATAATTCACCCCTCCACTTT.

This clonotype occurred a few times. The chain is built from TRBV7-3 and TRBJ2-5, with D tentatively TRBD1 or TRBD2 (5 bases each). The closer fit of TRBJ2-1 to the DNA end suggests the J call may be wrong. In germline, CDR1 is SGHTA, CDR2 FQGTGA. The CDR3 contains 13 residues. In DNA form, the CDR3 reads TGTGCCAGCAGCGCGGGCCAGGGCCCTGAGCAGTTCTTC. This translates into CASSAGQGPEQFF.

This clonotype was counted a few times. This rearrangement joins TRBV29-1 to TRBJ2-4; D is unresolved. This CDR3 is built from 13 residues. Between the trimmed V and J ends, which lost 2 bases and 0 bases, there was a span of 5 bases. The germline V gene has CDR1 SQVTM and CDR2 ANQGSEA. As DNA, the CDR3 is TGCAGCGTTGAAACCGAAGCCAAAAACATTCAGTACTTC. Its translation: CSVETEAKNIQYF.

This clonotype turned up a few times. The V gene is TRBV13, the J gene TRBJ1-6, with no clear D. This CDR3 region has 15 residues. The V gene's germline CDR1 is PRHDT and CDR2 FYEKMQ (reference sequence). V lost 5 bases and J 8 bases, leaving 16 bases between the germline ends. CDR3 in amino acids: CASSLGRLEDSPLHF. CDR3 DNA sequence: TGTGCCAGCAGCCTCGGGAGGCTTGAGGATTCACCCCTCCACTTT. The full variable domain, completed using reference TRBV13 and TRBJ1-6, is AAGVIQSPRHLIKEKRETATLKCYPIPRHDTVYWYQQGPGQDPQFLISFYEKMQSDKGSIPDRFSAQQFSDYHSELNMSSLELGDSALYFCASSLGRLEDSPLHFGNGTRLTVT.

The chain is built from TRBV20-1 and TRBJ1-4; 9 bases agree with TRBD1. The germline V gene encodes CDR1 DFQATT and CDR2 SNEGSKA (reference sequence). V gave up 5 bases and J gave up 7 bases; unmatched junction bases: 5. CDR3 size: 13 residues. CDR3 nucleotide sequence: TGCAGTGCTGCCCCGGGACAGGGTGAAAAACTGTTTTTT. Translated: CSAAPGQGEKLFF.

At least ten counts were recorded for this clonotype. This sequence joins TRBV20-1 and TRBJ2-3, with TRBD2 matching over 8 bases. Trimming cost V 1 base and J 0 bases; bases outside gene matches: 0. The CDR3 spans 14 residues. CDR1 DFQATT and CDR2 SNEGSKA come from the germline V gene (reference sequence). The CDR3 sequence: CSARVAGSTDTQYF. CDR3 in DNA: TGCAGTGCTAGAGTAGCGGGGAGCACAGATACGCAGTATTTT.